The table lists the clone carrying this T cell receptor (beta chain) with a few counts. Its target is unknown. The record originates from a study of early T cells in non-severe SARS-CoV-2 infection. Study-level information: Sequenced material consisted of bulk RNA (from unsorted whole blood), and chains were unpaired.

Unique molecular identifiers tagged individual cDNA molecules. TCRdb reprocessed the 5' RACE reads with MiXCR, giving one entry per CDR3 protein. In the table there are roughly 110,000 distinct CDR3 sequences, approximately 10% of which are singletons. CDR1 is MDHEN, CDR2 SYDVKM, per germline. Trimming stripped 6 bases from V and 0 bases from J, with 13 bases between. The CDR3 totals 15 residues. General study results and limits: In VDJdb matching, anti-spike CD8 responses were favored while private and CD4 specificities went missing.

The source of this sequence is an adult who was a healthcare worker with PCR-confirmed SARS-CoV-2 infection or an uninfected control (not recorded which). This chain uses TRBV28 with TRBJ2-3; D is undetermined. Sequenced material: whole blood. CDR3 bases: TGTGCCAGCAGCCCAAAAAAGACTAGCACAGATACGCAGTATTTT. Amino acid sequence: CASSPKKTSTDTQYF. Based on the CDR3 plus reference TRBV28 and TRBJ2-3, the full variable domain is DVKVTQSSRYLVKRTGEKVFLECVQDMDHENMFWYRQDPGLGLRLIYFSYDVKMKEKGDIPEGYSVSREKKERFSLILESASTNQTSMYLCASSPKKTSTDTQYFGPGTRLTVL.